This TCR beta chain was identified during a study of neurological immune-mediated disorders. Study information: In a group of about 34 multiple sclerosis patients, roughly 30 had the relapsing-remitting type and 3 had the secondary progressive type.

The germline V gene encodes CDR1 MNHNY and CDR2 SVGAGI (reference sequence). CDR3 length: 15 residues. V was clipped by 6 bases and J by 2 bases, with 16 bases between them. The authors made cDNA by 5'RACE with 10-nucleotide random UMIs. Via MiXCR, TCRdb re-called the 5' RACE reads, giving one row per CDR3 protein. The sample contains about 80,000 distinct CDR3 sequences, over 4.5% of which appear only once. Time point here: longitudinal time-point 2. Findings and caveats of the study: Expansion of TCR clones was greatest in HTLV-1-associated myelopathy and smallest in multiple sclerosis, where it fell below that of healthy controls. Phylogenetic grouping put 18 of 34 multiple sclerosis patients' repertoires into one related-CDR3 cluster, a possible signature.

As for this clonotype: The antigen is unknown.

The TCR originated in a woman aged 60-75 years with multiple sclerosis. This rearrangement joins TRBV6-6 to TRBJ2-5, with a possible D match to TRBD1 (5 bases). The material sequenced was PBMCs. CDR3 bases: TGTGCCAGCAGCAGAAAAACAGGAACTCAAGAGACCCAGTACTTC. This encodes CASSRKTGTQETQYF.